The sequence of this TCR beta chain was determined in a study of T cell repertoires in ileal Crohn's disease (dated by TCRdb to about 2019). General notes on the study: At the time of surgery, 30% to 45% of patients were active smokers, and the median duration of disease was 6.5 to 8.5 years. Every patient underwent surgery because of a complication, which was stricturing disease in around 60% and penetrating disease in about 39%. Postoperative therapy was given to about half of the patients, with thiopurines administered to roughly twelve patients and anti-TNF agents administered to some 17 patients. M6 samples consisted of neoterminal ileum biopsies collected during postoperative colonoscopy. TCR repertoire analysis was done in 50 to 70 Crohn's disease patients from a prospective multicentre cohort. The study was conducted in parallel with a multicentre cohort built to find predictors of early endoscopic recurrence after ileocolonic resection. A Rutgeerts score above i0 was used to define endoscopic postoperative recurrence. A total of approximately 170 mucosal samples from about 57 patients were sequenced, collected from several sites on the surgical specimen and at postoperative endoscopy. Results the study describes overall, beyond this receptor: Only a subgroup of patients, of unstated size, had their mucosal CD4 and CD8 T cells sorted and sequenced. A significantly higher proportion of clonal expansions was observed in active smokers at surgery than in non-smokers (roughly 24% vs 19%, p=0.02). Sorted CD8 T cells carried more high-frequency clones than CD4 T cells, suggesting mucosal expansions were mainly CD8. Postoperative endoscopy was performed at varying times within the first year after surgery, with a median delay of around 6.7 months. Higher high-frequency clone percentages at surgery were associated with endoscopic recurrence; all patients with clonality above 26.8% (18/57) had recurrence.

This clone came up once. Its specific antigen is unknown. Per-base qualities were not stored, and no clone one base away is much larger. For commercial TCRB immunosequencing, around 0.5 micrograms of biopsy DNA were submitted for each sample. Adaptive Biotechnology amplified the CDR3 regions from genomic DNA with a two-step multiplex PCR designed to control amplification bias. In the first PCR, primers covered every V and J gene segment, and in the second PCR, barcodes and Illumina adapters were added. An Illumina instrument was used to sequence the CDR3 libraries. Processing in the source paper ran as follows. The analysis used both the pipelines supplied by the vendor and custom analysis of the raw data in R/Bioconductor with R version 3.3.0. Clonality, ranging from 0 to 1, was calculated as the inverse of the normalised Shannon entropy of all productive clones. High-frequency clones were defined as the share of the repertoire taken up by the top 100 clones, keeping only clones that passed a 95% confidence test. Overlap between samples was measured with the Morisita-Horn index, while repertoire diversity was measured with the Simpson index. TCRdb stores this immuneACCESS table with in-frame sequences only. Part of the clones is absent; in the studies checked, under half of the shortfall reflects unresolved V genes, and no reason is known for the rest. V and J calls and clone size are those listed in that table; D and trimming were worked out from the DNA. The sample profile shows over 15,000 clones; 60% to 75% of them were found once. The biggest ten clones account for 4% to 4.5% of the sample.

The sample's time point label, decoded: neoterminal ileum biopsy at postoperative endoscopy, about 6 months after surgery. Eligible patients were adults with ileal or ileocolonic Crohn's disease who had an indication for ileocolonic resection. Whole ileal mucosal biopsies were kept frozen at -80 degrees C prior to DNA extraction. A TRizol-based method was used to extract genomic DNA from the frozen whole biopsies, and the DNA was quantified with a NanoDrop 2000 spectrophotometer. Inclusive of the bounding cysteine and phenylalanine, the CDR3 is 14 residues long. Kept here is only the CDR3 DNA, which spans 42 bases and is read in frame from base 1. V trim: 2 bases; J trim: 9 bases; unmatched bases: 9. Taken from the germline V gene, the CDR1 and CDR2 loops are SGHRS and YFSETQ.

Sequencing was carried out using ileal tissue. This chain joins TRBV5-1 to TRBJ2-7, with 9 junctional bases fitting TRBD1. The sequence came from an adult with Crohn's disease. The CDR3 sequence is CASSFQQGAFGQYF. The bases read TGCGCCAGCAGCTTTCAACAGGGGGCCTTCGGGCAGTACTTC.